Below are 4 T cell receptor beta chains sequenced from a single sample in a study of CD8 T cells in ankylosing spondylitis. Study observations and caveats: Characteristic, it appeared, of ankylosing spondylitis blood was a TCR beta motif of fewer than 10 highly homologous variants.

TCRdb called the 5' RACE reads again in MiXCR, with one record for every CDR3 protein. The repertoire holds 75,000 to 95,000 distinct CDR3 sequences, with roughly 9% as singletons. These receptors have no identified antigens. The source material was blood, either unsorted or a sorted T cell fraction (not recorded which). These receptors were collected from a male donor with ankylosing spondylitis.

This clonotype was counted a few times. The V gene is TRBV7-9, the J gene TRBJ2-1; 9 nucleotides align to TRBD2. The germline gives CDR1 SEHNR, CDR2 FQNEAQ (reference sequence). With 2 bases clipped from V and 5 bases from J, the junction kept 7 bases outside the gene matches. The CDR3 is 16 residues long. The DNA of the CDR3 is TGTGCCAGCAGCTTAACTAGCGGGTACCAAAACAATGAGCAGTTCTTC. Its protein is CASSLTSGYQNNEQFF.

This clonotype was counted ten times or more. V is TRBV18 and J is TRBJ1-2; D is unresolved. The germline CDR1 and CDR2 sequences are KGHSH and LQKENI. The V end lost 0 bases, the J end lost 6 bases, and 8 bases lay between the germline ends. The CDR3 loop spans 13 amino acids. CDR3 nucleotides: TGTGCCAGCTCACCACCGGTTGTCCATGGCTACACCTTC. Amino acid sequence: CASSPPVVHGYTF.

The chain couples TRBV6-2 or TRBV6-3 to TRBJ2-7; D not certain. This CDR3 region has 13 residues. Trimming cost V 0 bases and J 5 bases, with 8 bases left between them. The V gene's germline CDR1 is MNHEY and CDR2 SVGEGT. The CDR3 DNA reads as TGTGCCAGCAGTTACTCGTACATTCACGAGCAGTACTTC. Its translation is CASSYSYIHEQYF.

The CDR3 is CASSNRGRRDYGYTF. The DNA of the CDR3 is TGTGCCAGCAGCAACAGGGGACGGAGGGACTATGGCTACACCTTC. The chain employs TRBV21-1 and TRBJ1-2; the table's D call, TRBD1, has no DNA check behind it. TRBV21-1 is tagged as a pseudogene. There are 15 residues in the CDR3.